The 27 T cell receptor beta chains below all came from one sample that was sequenced in a study of T-cell memory formation after mild COVID-19. TCRdb re-derived calls from the 5' RACE reads in MiXCR, one entry per CDR3 protein. The data show around 99,000 distinct CDR3 sequences, around 14% seen once. The sample was PBMCs or a T cell subset sorted from them (not recorded which). The receptors were sampled from a man between 18 and 29 years old who had mild COVID-19 (a few samples of this study predate the infection). Cell type and time point are not known.

This chain links TRBV20-1 with TRBJ1-3; D is ambiguous. V shed 1 base and J shed 4 bases, with 14 bases lying between them. Germline V gives CDR1 DFQATT, CDR2 SNEGSKA (reference sequence). The CDR3 is 15 residues long. The CDR3: CSARGPADSGNTIYF. CDR3 DNA: TGCAGTGCTAGAGGGCCGGCTGACTCCGGAAACACCATATATTTT.

In this sample, this clonotype turned up a few times. This chain joins TRBV6-6 and TRBJ2-7, with a weak D call TRBD2 (6 bases). Trimming left V 0 bases short and J 2 bases short, with 11 bases between. CDR1 and CDR2 from the germline V gene are MNHNY and SVGAGI (reference sequence). The CDR3 is made up of 15 amino acids. The CDR3 sequence: CASSYSMEGAYEQYV. The CDR3, as DNA: TGTGCCAGCAGTTACTCGATGGAGGGAGCCTACGAGCAGTACGTC.

This clonotype was seen a few times. The rearrangement joins TRBV3-1 to TRBJ2-3, with D possibly being TRBD2 (6 bases). CDR3 length: 15 amino acids. In germline, CDR1 is LGHDT, CDR2 YNNKEL (reference sequence). Trimming took 0 bases from V and 4 from J, leaving 11 bases between them. CDR3 residues: CASSQEGTPPDTQYF. Written as DNA, the CDR3 is TGTGCCAGCAGCCAAGAGGGGACTCCACCAGATACGCAGTATTTT.

This clonotype was found many times. The chain combines TRBV5-1 with TRBJ2-7, with D possibly matching TRBD1 (6 bases). Trimming took off 2 bases at V and 7 bases at J, with 19 bases between the two ends. Germline-derived CDR1 and CDR2 are SGHRS and YFSETQ. The CDR3 is 15 amino acids. CDR3 sequence: CASSLGDTSPLEQYF. In nucleotides, the CDR3 is TGCGCCAGCAGCTTAGGGGACACCTCTCCCTTGGAGCAGTACTTC.

This clonotype was picked up a small number of times. The rearrangement links TRBV29-1 to TRBJ2-7, with no clear D. The V gene lost 1 base and the J gene lost 4 bases, with 5 bases spanning the gap. In germline, CDR1 is SQVTM, CDR2 ANQGSEA. The CDR3 sequence is 11 residues long. This chain's CDR3 is CSVEGQYEQYF. The CDR3 DNA reads as TGCAGCGTTGAAGGCCAGTACGAGCAGTACTTC.

The V and J genes are TRBV12-5 and TRBJ1-1, with 9 bases fitting TRBD1. The germline V gene encodes CDR1 LGHNT and CDR2 FRNRAP. V lost 3 bases and J lost 4; bases outside the gene matches: 3. The CDR3 consists of 14 residues. The CDR3 DNA reads as TGTGCTAGTGGTTTTGGGACAGGGATCACTGAAGCTTTCTTT. This encodes CASGFGTGITEAFF.

This clonotype showed up many times. CDR3 DNA sequence: TGCGCCAGCAGCCAAGATCGAGGGGGCGGAAATGGCTACACCTTC. It is translated as CASSQDRGGGNGYTF. The rearrangement joins TRBV4-3 to TRBJ1-2; 7 positions match TRBD1. The germline gives CDR1 LGHNA, CDR2 YSLEER. The CDR3 is 15 residues long. V was clipped by 0 bases and J by 6 bases; unmatched bases: 7.

This chain joins TRBV9 and TRBJ2-3; D gene ambiguous. V was clipped by 0 bases and J by 2 bases, with 4 bases between them. Germline V lookup: CDR1 SGDLS, CDR2 YYNGEE. CDR3 size: 13 residues. CDR3 sequence (DNA): TGTGCCAGCAGCGTAGGGAACACAGATACGCAGTATTTT. This translates into CASSVGNTDTQYF.

The genes are TRBV7-6 and TRBJ2-1, with 12 nucleotides matching TRBD2. CDR3 length equals 18 residues. V trimming: 9 bases; J trimming: 0 bases; junction bases outside the gene matches: 12. The V gene's germline CDR1 is SGHVS and CDR2 FNYEAQ. The chain's CDR3 is CASRLLAGGLSSYNEQFF. The CDR3 bases are TGTGCCAGTCGCTTACTAGCGGGGGGTTTAAGCTCCTACAATGAGCAGTTCTTC.

This clonotype was detected a few times. The gene calls are TRBV5-1 and TRBJ2-3; D unclear. The CDR3 is 14 residues long. The V gene lost 4 bases and the J gene lost 0 bases, with 9 bases spanning the gap. CDR1 is SGHRS, CDR2 YFSETQ, per germline. The CDR3 here is CASSPVRSTDTQYF. The CDR3 DNA reads TGCGCCAGCAGCCCCGTCAGGAGCACAGATACGCAGTATTTT.

The chain employs TRBV5-6 and TRBJ1-2; D remains ambiguous. This CDR3 region has 13 residues. V was clipped by 0 bases and J by 3 bases, with 6 bases between them. Looked up from germline, CDR1 is SGHDT and CDR2 is YYEEEE. CDR3 DNA sequence: TGTGCCAGCAGCTTGGGCAGCCACTATGGCTACACCTTC. Translation: CASSLGSHYGYTF.

This clonotype occurred many times. The chain carries TRBV28 and TRBJ2-7, with 8 positions matching TRBD1. The germline V gene encodes CDR1 MDHEN and CDR2 SYDVKM. The CDR3 loop spans 16 amino acids. Trimming removed 3 bases from V and 4 bases from J; junction bases left unmatched: 11. CDR3 sequence: CASSFGSRTGHYEQYV. The CDR3 coding sequence is TGTGCCAGCAGTTTCGGTAGTCGGACAGGGCATTACGAGCAGTACGTC.

The chain links TRBV27 to TRBJ1-6; D perhaps matches TRBD1 (6 bases). CDR3 length equals 13 residues. The V end lost 6 bases, the J end lost 14 bases, and 17 bases lay between the germline ends. Germline V gene lookup returns CDR1 MNHEY and CDR2 SMNVEV (reference sequence). The CDR3, as DNA: TGTGCCAGCAGACCCGGGGGGGGGCGGACCCTCCACTTT. This codes for CASRPGGGRTLHF.

The genes are TRBV29-1 and TRBJ2-2, with unresolved D. The CDR3 extends over 14 amino acids. V was shortened by 1 base and J by 2 bases, with 8 bases between the two germline ends. Germline V CDR1 and CDR2: SQVTM, ANQGSEA. This CDR3 reads CSVEGLQNTGELFF. The DNA for the CDR3 is TGCAGCGTTGAAGGCCTACAAAACACCGGGGAGCTGTTTTTT.

The chain links TRBV24-1 to TRBJ1-5; D call uncertain. Trimming cost V 4 bases and J 2 bases, with 5 bases left between them. The CDR3 runs 13 residues. Germline CDR1 and CDR2: KGHDR and SFDVKD. The DNA of the CDR3 is TGTGCCACCAGTGACGGGGGCAATCAGCCCCAGCATTTT. Translation: CATSDGGNQPQHF.

The gene calls are TRBV7-9 and TRBJ2-7; TRBD2 might be the D (6 bases). The CDR3 is made up of 14 amino acids. Germline CDR1 and CDR2: SEHNR and FQNEAQ (reference sequence). V was pared by 4 bases and J by 3 bases, with 13 bases between. CDR3: CASSSTRGVYEQYF. Here the CDR3 DNA reads TGTGCCAGCAGCTCTACCCGCGGGGTCTACGAGCAGTACTTC.

This chain joins TRBV7-6 and TRBJ1-2, with no clear D. CDR1 is SGHVS, CDR2 FNYEAQ, per germline. The CDR3 is made up of 12 amino acids. V shed 4 bases and J shed 8 bases, with 11 bases lying between them. This CDR3 is CASSSHQSGYTF. The CDR3 DNA sequence: TGTGCCAGCAGCTCCCACCAGAGCGGCTACACCTTC.

This clonotype was recorded a few times. J is TRBJ1-5 and V is TRBV7-8; no firm D call. The CDR3 loop spans 11 amino acids. Germline values: CDR1 SGHVS, CDR2 FQNEAQ. Deletions cut 1 base from V and 11 bases from J, with 6 bases between. CDR3 coding DNA: TGTGCCAGCAGCTTAGTAGGATCCCAGCATTTT. Encoded protein: CASSLVGSQHF.

This clonotype was recorded a few times. The chain joins TRBV7-2 to TRBJ1-5, with D unclear. V lost 0 bases and J 3 bases, leaving 18 bases between the germline ends. The germline CDR1 and CDR2 sequences are SGHTA and FQGNSA. The CDR3 covers 18 residues. DNA of the CDR3: TGTGCCAGCAGCTTAGCTACCGGGCGAACGACCCCCAATCAGCCCCAGCATTTT. Amino acid sequence: CASSLATGRTTPNQPQHF.

The chain employs TRBV7-9 and TRBJ2-5; 7 nucleotides line up with TRBD1. V dropped 5 bases and J dropped 5; count of bases not matched to a gene: 5. The length of the CDR3 is 13 residues. Germline V gives CDR1 SEHNR, CDR2 FQNEAQ (reference sequence). The DNA of the CDR3 is TGTGCCAGCAGCGCACAGGGGACGGAGACCCAGTACTTC. Translating gives CASSAQGTETQYF.

The J gene is TRBJ1-2, the V gene TRBV6-5; a weak D match, TRBD1 (5 bases). V lost 5 bases, J lost 2 bases, and 15 bases lay in between. CDR1 is MNHEY and CDR2 is SVGAGI in the germline V gene. The CDR3 spans 15 residues. The CDR3 DNA reads TGTGCCAGCAGTCCCGCGGGGGGAGGAAACTATGGCTACACCTTC. This encodes CASSPAGGGNYGYTF.

This clonotype has a handful of counts. The chain links TRBV6-5 to TRBJ1-5; D possibly corresponds to TRBD1 (5 bases). This CDR3 spans 14 amino acids. Trimming pared 6 bases from V and 6 bases from J, leaving 15 bases between. From germline, CDR1 is MNHEY and CDR2 SVGAGI. This CDR3 is CASSHGGAGQPQHF. CDR3 coding DNA: TGTGCCAGCAGCCATGGAGGGGCGGGTCAGCCCCAGCATTTT.

This clonotype was recorded many times. CDR3 sequence: CASSYRGVGNEQFF. DNA for the CDR3: TGCGCCAGCAGCTACAGGGGGGTAGGGAATGAGCAGTTCTTC. J is TRBJ2-1 and V is TRBV4-1; 8 bases agree with TRBD1. The CDR3 totals 14 residues. The ends lost 5 bases at V and 7 bases at J; junction bases unmatched: 7. Germline V gene sequence: CDR1 MGHRA, CDR2 YSYEKL.

This clonotype was observed a handful of times. The V gene is TRBV5-1, the J gene TRBJ2-2; D possibly corresponds to TRBD2 (5 bases). CDR1 is SGHRS and CDR2 is YFSETQ in the germline V gene. With 0 bases removed from V and 6 bases from J, the gap between germline ends came to 6 bases. There are 13 residues in the CDR3. In nucleotides, the CDR3 is TGCGCCAGCAGCTTGGAGGAGGCCGGGGAGCTGTTTTTT. Amino acids: CASSLEEAGELFF.

This clonotype turned up a few times. The chain uses TRBV3-1 and TRBJ2-1; 11 bases align to TRBD2. V lost 3 bases to trimming and J lost 9 bases; unmatched junction nucleotides: 7. CDR1 and CDR2 from the germline V gene are LGHDT and YNNKEL (reference sequence). This CDR3 is built from 15 residues. The CDR3 loop is CASSHRLAGSIEQFF. The CDR3, as DNA: TGTGCCAGCAGCCATCGACTAGCGGGGAGTATTGAGCAGTTCTTC.

A few counts support this clonotype. This chain joins TRBV29-1 and TRBJ2-3, with 8 bases aligning to TRBD2. CDR1 and CDR2 (germline): SQVTM, ANQGSEA. CDR3 size: 16 residues. Trimming cost V 5 bases and J 1 base; bases outside gene matches: 11. CDR3: CSVSPITAGGTDTQYF. Written as DNA, the CDR3 is TGCAGCGTTTCCCCTATAACAGCGGGAGGCACAGATACGCAGTATTTT.

This clonotype was seen a handful of times. This chain uses TRBV9 with TRBJ1-2, with 10 positions matching TRBD1. The CDR3 runs to 14 residues. The germline V gene encodes CDR1 SGDLS and CDR2 YYNGEE. J was trimmed by 4 bases and V by 3 bases; bases with no gene match: 3. CDR3 sequence (DNA): TGTGCCAGCAGCGGCGGGACAGGGGCCTATGGCTACACCTTC. It encodes CASSGGTGAYGYTF.